What follows describes a single T cell receptor beta chain. As handled by the study authors: Amplification with reference gene primers provided the estimates of nucleated cell counts. The table came from immunoSEQ multiplex PCR; TCRdb's copy has only in-frame clones and leaves some out. Clone size and V and J calls were adopted from that table, with D and trimming inferred from the DNA. The repertoire has approximately 150,000 clones, over 80% of them found once; the top ten carry approximately 9%. This entry belongs to a study of blood T cell repertoires in COVID-19. This clonotype was sampled from a man in his thirties or forties with COVID-19, enrolled during active disease. Sample: peripheral blood.

CDR3 sequence reads: CATSDRSTDTQYF. DNA for the CDR3: TGTGCCACCAGTGACAGGAGCACAGATACGCAGTATTTT. The chain employs TRBV24-1 and TRBJ2-3; D is ambiguous. Germline CDR1 KGHDR, CDR2 SFDVKD. The CDR3 is 13 residues long. V lost 4 bases, J lost 0 bases, and 4 bases lay in between.